Sequencing of this TCR beta chain was carried out in a study of cytomegalovirus exposure and HLA in healthy donors. At the level of the study: Earlier, 95 million to 130 million unique TCR beta sequences were recovered from roughly 200 million T cells by an analysis.

As for this clone: What it recognizes is unknown.

General observations from the study: The sole available immune exposure information was CMV serostatus. In a later analysis, V- and J-gene trimming of beta chains associated with a DCLRE1C missense variant, replicated independently.

A multiplex PCR was run with 60 Vbeta primers and 13 Jbeta primers. The repertoire was sequenced with immunoSEQ multiplex PCR; TCRdb's copy has only in-frame clones and lacks some. The table shows under 250,000 clones, with around 85% occurring only once. Source material: PBMCs. This TCR came from a human donor in good health.

Written as DNA, the CDR3 is TGTGCCAGCAGCTTGTTTTGGGGGCGCGGGACCGGGGAGCTGTTTTTT. Protein product: CASSLFWGRGTGELFF. The rearrangement uses TRBV5-5 and TRBJ2-2; possible D gene TRBD1, 6 bases. Germline V gene sequence: CDR1 SGHKS, CDR2 YYEKEE (reference sequence). CDR3 length: 16 residues. V lost 1 base and J 5 bases, leaving 15 bases between the germline ends.